The 14 T cell receptor beta chains listed next were all sequenced from one sample in a study of cytomegalovirus exposure and HLA in healthy donors. The PCR used 60 Vbeta and 13 Jbeta primers. Sequenced by immunoSEQ multiplex PCR; TCRdb stores in-frame clones only, minus some. In the table there are 110,000 or so clones, roughly an eighth of which are singletons. Sequencing used PBMCs. The receptors were gathered from a man aged 35 to 55 in good health and CMV-seropositive.

The V gene is TRBV19, the J gene TRBJ1-1; D not certain. Germline lookup yields CDR1 LNHDA and CDR2 SQIVND (reference sequence). CDR3 size: 13 residues. V lost 7 bases to trimming and J lost 1 base, with 10 bases between them. The CDR3 DNA follows: TGTGCCAGTACCACGTCAGGGAACACTGAAGCTTTCTTT. This codes for CASTTSGNTEAFF.

This clone has just a few counts. V is TRBV5-1 and J is TRBJ2-1; tentatively, D is TRBD2 (7 bases). The V and J ends lost 0 bases and 5 bases respectively, with 12 bases between them. CDR1 is SGHRS, CDR2 YFSETQ, per germline. This CDR3 contains 15 residues. This chain's CDR3 is CASSLGGGFNNEQFF. The DNA for the CDR3 is TGCGCCAGCAGCTTGGGGGGGGGCTTTAACAATGAGCAGTTCTTC.

The chain links TRBV27 to TRBJ1-4; TRBD1 agrees at 9 bases. The germline V gene has CDR1 MNHEY and CDR2 SMNVEV (reference sequence). Trimming cost V 6 bases and J 8 bases; bases outside gene matches: 4. The CDR3 runs 13 residues. As DNA, the CDR3 is TGTGCCAGCAGAGGGACAGGGACCGAAAAACTGTTTTTT. This gives the protein CASRGTGTEKLFF.

The chain uses TRBV7-6 and TRBJ2-5; 7 bases match TRBD2. The CDR3 length is 15 residues. Unmatched junction bases numbered 7, after V lost 1 base and J lost 5 bases. Germline loops: CDR1 SGHVS, CDR2 FNYEAQ. The CDR3 DNA reads TGTGCCAGCAGCTTAGTTGGACTAGTGGGGGAGACCCAGTACTTC. Protein product: CASSLVGLVGETQYF. Supplemented by reference TRBV7-6 and TRBJ2-5, the full variable domain reads GAGVSQSPRYKVTKRGQDVALRCDPISGHVSLYWYRQALGQGPEFLTYFNYEAQQDKSGLPNDRFSAERPEGSISTLTIQRTEQRDSAMYRCASSLVGLVGETQYFGPGTRLLVL.

The chain is built from TRBV28 and TRBJ2-3, with TRBD2 matching over 8 bases. CDR1 MDHEN and CDR2 SYDVKM come from the germline V gene. This CDR3 has 16 residues. J lost 1 base, V lost 7 bases, and 10 bases had no gene match. The CDR3 loop is CASTTRGAGGTDTQYF. CDR3 DNA: TGTGCCAGCACCACCCGGGGAGCGGGAGGCACAGATACGCAGTATTTT.

J is TRBJ2-7 and V is TRBV6-5, with a possible D match to TRBD1 (6 bases). Trimming took 7 bases from V and 4 from J, leaving 14 bases between them. CDR1 is MNHEY, CDR2 SVGAGI, per germline. The CDR3 extends over 13 amino acids. This chain's CDR3 is CASMGHGAYEQYF. The CDR3 DNA reads TGTGCCAGCATGGGACACGGGGCTTACGAGCAGTACTTC.

This clone came up a few times. The V and J genes are TRBV19 and TRBJ2-5; D is possibly TRBD1 (6 bases). The CDR3 sequence is 11 residues long. Trimming removed 6 bases at V and 5 bases at J, with 7 bases between. CDR1 and CDR2 from the germline V gene are LNHDA and SQIVND (reference sequence). In DNA form, the CDR3 reads TGTGCCAGTAGGAGGGGGGAGACCCAGTACTTC. Encoded protein: CASRRGETQYF. Drawing the rest from reference TRBV19 and TRBJ2-5, the complete variable domain is DGGITQSPKYLFRKEGQNVTLSCEQNLNHDAMYWYRQDPGQGLRLIYYSQIVNDFQKGDIAEGYSVSREKKESFPLTVTSAQKNPTAFYLCASRRGETQYFGPGTRLLVL.

This rearrangement joins TRBV28 to TRBJ1-2, with 8 positions matching TRBD1. Germline CDR1 is MDHEN and CDR2 is SYDVKM. With 2 bases clipped from V and 5 bases from J, the junction kept 10 bases outside the gene matches. CDR3 length equals 16 residues. The CDR3 loop reads CASSLRDRGYPYGYTF. For the CDR3, the DNA is TGTGCCAGCAGTTTACGAGACAGGGGTTATCCTTATGGCTACACCTTC.

The V gene is TRBV2, the J gene TRBJ1-5, with 7 bases that match TRBD1. The germline V gene encodes CDR1 SNHLY and CDR2 FYNNEI. The CDR3 has 15 residues. V lost 2 bases and J lost 6; bases outside the gene matches: 7. The CDR3 coding sequence is TGTGCCAGCAGTGAAAGGAGGGGGCGCGGTCAGCCCCAGCATTTT. Protein: CASSERRGRGQPQHF.

The sample holds a few counts of this clone. V usage is TRBV5-1 and J usage is TRBJ2-2; 8 bases map to TRBD2. Germline lookup yields CDR1 SGHRS and CDR2 YFSETQ. With V trimmed by 2 bases and J by 2 bases, 5 bases remained unmatched. CDR3 length: 16 amino acids. CDR3 nucleotides: TGCGCCAGCAGCTTAGGGGTAGCGGGAAACACCGGGGAGCTGTTTTTT. This translates into CASSLGVAGNTGELFF.

This clone has a handful of counts. Written as DNA, the CDR3 is TGCAGCGTGAGAGATAGCTTGGATACGCAGTATTTT. It codes for CSVRDSLDTQYF. The chain is built from TRBV29-1 and TRBJ2-3; D unresolved. Trimming removed 6 bases at V and 6 bases at J, with 13 bases between. Germline lookup yields CDR1 SQVTM and CDR2 ANQGSEA. The CDR3 extends over 12 amino acids.

This clone showed up just a few times. The DNA for the CDR3 is TGTGCCAGCAGCACCCTAGGGCAGGAGGAATCCTACGAGCAGTACTTC. It encodes CASSTLGQEESYEQYF. V and J are TRBV7-8 and TRBJ2-7; possibly TRBD2 for D (5 bases). The CDR3 is made up of 16 amino acids. Trimming cost V 5 bases and J 1 base, with 18 bases left between them. Germline V CDR1 and CDR2: SGHVS, FQNEAQ.

This sequence joins TRBV5-1 and TRBJ2-3, with D uncertain. CDR3 length: 15 residues. Trimming shortened V by 4 bases and J by 0 bases, and 12 bases separated the two germline ends. From germline, CDR1 is SGHRS and CDR2 YFSETQ. The CDR3 here is CASSNGQTSTDTQYF. CDR3 nucleotides: TGCGCCAGCAGCAACGGTCAAACTAGCACAGATACGCAGTATTTT.

The chain combines TRBV27 with TRBJ1-1, with 7 bases aligning to TRBD1. This CDR3 is 15 amino acids long. The V and J ends lost 8 bases and 4 bases, in that order; junction bases with no gene match: 13. Germline CDR1 and CDR2: MNHEY and SMNVEV (reference sequence). The CDR3 DNA reads as TGTGCCAGCGGGTGGACAGGCCGGGGTTTCACTGAAGCTTTCTTT. It specifies CASGWTGRGFTEAFF.